The next 19 T cell receptor beta chains were all read from a single sample in a study of blood T cell repertoires in COVID-19. Assay used: immunoSEQ multiplex PCR; TCRdb lists only in-frame clones, some missing. Here the sample spans under 350,000 clones, about 90% being singletons. The sample was PBMCs or T cells enriched from blood (not recorded which). These receptors were taken from a woman aged 60 to 75 who had recovered from COVID-19.

V is TRBV10-3 and J is TRBJ2-2; possibly TRBD2 for D (6 bases). Trimming pared 8 bases from V and 1 base from J, leaving 17 bases between. Germline CDR1 reads ENHRY; CDR2 reads SYGVKD. This CDR3 region has 16 residues. CDR3 region: CAILRGLHLNTGELFF. CDR3 nucleotide sequence: TGTGCCATCTTGAGGGGACTTCACTTGAACACCGGGGAGCTGTTTTTT.

The gene calls are TRBV28 and TRBJ2-1, with TRBD2 matching 16 bases. This CDR3 has 19 amino acids. The germline gives CDR1 MDHEN, CDR2 SYDVKM. With 4 bases clipped from V and 3 bases from J, the junction kept 9 bases outside the gene matches. The CDR3 region is CASSSTGTSGGAFYNEQFF. The CDR3 DNA is TGTGCCAGCAGTTCTACCGGGACTAGCGGGGGGGCGTTCTACAATGAGCAGTTCTTC.

V and J are TRBV11-3 and TRBJ2-1; possibly TRBD2 for D (6 bases). This CDR3 has 13 amino acids. Germline V gives CDR1 SGHNT, CDR2 YENEEA. V lost 4 bases and J 8 bases, leaving 12 bases between the germline ends. The CDR3 nucleotides are TGTGCCAGCAGCTCTGATCTAGCGCATGAGCAGTTCTTC. Residues: CASSSDLAHEQFF.

Comments on this clone: Within the sample, other DNA sequences also encode this same CDR3. The chain joins TRBV28 to TRBJ2-5; perhaps TRBD2 as D (5 bases). V lost 2 bases and J 8 bases, leaving 6 bases between the germline ends. The CDR3 is 11 amino acids. Germline V gene data show CDR1 as MDHEN and CDR2 as SYDVKM. CDR3 sequence: CASSLEGTQYF. The CDR3 bases are TGTGCCAGCAGTTTAGAGGGCACCCAGTACTTC.

CDR3 coding DNA: TGCGCCAGCAGCTTGATGGGGGCAGGGGCTAATGAAAAACTGTTTTTT. It codes for CASSLMGAGANEKLFF. The V gene is TRBV5-1, the J gene TRBJ1-4, with D perhaps matching TRBD1 (6 bases). CDR1 SGHRS and CDR2 YFSETQ come from the germline V gene. V was cut by 1 base and J by 3 bases, with 13 bases left in between. The CDR3 loop spans 16 amino acids.

This clone showed up just once. The gene calls are TRBV27 and TRBJ2-7; TRBD1 might be the D (5 bases). This CDR3 is 13 amino acids long. Looked up from germline, CDR1 is MNHEY and CDR2 is SMNVEV (reference sequence). Trimming cost V 2 bases and J 7 bases, with 12 bases left between them. DNA of the CDR3: TGTGCCAGCAGTTTACAGGGTAGGCGAGAGCAGTACTTC. Encoded protein: CASSLQGRREQYF.

This clone has a single count. The chain employs TRBV5-4 and TRBJ2-5; a weak D match, TRBD2 (7 bases). This CDR3 contains 15 residues. Trimming removed 5 bases from V and 2 bases from J, with 16 bases in between. Germline loops: CDR1 SGHNT, CDR2 YYREEE (reference sequence). The CDR3 loop is CASSSQGGGQETQYF. Written as DNA, the CDR3 is TGTGCCAGCAGTTCTCAAGGGGGGGGGCAAGAGACCCAGTACTTC.

V gene TRBV3-1 (or the pseudogene TRBV3-2) combines with J gene TRBJ1-2; 12 bases are a match to TRBD1. This CDR3 comprises 15 residues. In germline, CDR1 is LGHDT, CDR2 YNNKEL (reference sequence). The V and J ends lost 6 bases and 8 bases, in that order; junction bases with no gene match: 10. As DNA, the CDR3 is TGTGCCAGCAGGAAGGGGACAGGGGGCGAGGAGGGCTACACCTTC. It translates to CASRKGTGGEEGYTF.

The rearrangement links TRBV28 to TRBJ1-5, with 7 bases that match TRBD1. This CDR3 region has 15 residues. Looked up from germline, CDR1 is MDHEN and CDR2 is SYDVKM. V gave up 4 bases and J gave up 6 bases; unmatched junction bases: 9. CDR3 bases: TGTGCCAGCAGTTCACGACAGGGCCTAAGTCAGCCCCAGCATTTT. The encoded protein is CASSSRQGLSQPQHF.

Points on this clone: The same CDR3 can be traced to other DNA sequences in this sample. The rearrangement uses TRBV5-1 and TRBJ2-5, with TRBD1 matching over 9 bases. Per germline, CDR1 SGHRS and CDR2 YFSETQ. The CDR3 length is 14 residues. Losses at the gene ends were 4 bases for V and 4 bases for J; bases not matched to a gene: 5. The CDR3 region is CASSPGQGRETQYF. The DNA for the CDR3 is TGCGCCAGCAGCCCCGGACAGGGGAGAGAGACCCAGTACTTC.

CDR3 protein: CASSLRFFSGGSGYTF. In DNA, the CDR3 is TGTGCCAGCAGCTTACGGTTTTTCAGCGGGGGATCGGGCTACACCTTC. The genes are TRBV5-6 and TRBJ1-2, with D possibly being TRBD1 (5 bases). V lost 2 bases, J lost 8 bases, and 22 bases lay in between. From germline, CDR1 is SGHDT and CDR2 YYEEEE. The CDR3 covers 16 residues.

The V call is TRBV4-1, the J call TRBJ2-7, with D possibly TRBD1 on 5 matching bases. Germline V lookup: CDR1 MGHRA, CDR2 YSYEKL. V was trimmed by 2 bases and J by 10 bases, leaving 12 bases between them. The CDR3 contains 12 residues. This chain's CDR3 is CASSQSLDTQYF. DNA of the CDR3: TGCGCCAGCAGCCAATCTCTGGACACACAGTACTTC.

This chain uses TRBV7-8 with TRBJ1-5, with D perhaps matching TRBD1 (6 bases). CDR3 length equals 18 residues. Looked up from germline, CDR1 is SGHVS and CDR2 is FQNEAQ. V lost 1 base to trimming and J lost 0 bases, with 16 bases between them. CDR3 region: CASSLGTGTTFSNQPQHF. CDR3 nucleotides: TGTGCCAGCAGCTTAGGTACAGGGACAACCTTTAGCAATCAGCCCCAGCATTTT.

The table lists this clone with a few counts. This chain links TRBV4-1 with TRBJ1-6, with TRBD1 identical over 8 bases. V lost 6 bases to trimming and J lost 9 bases; unmatched junction nucleotides: 7. The length of the CDR3 is 14 residues. In germline, CDR1 is MGHRA, CDR2 YSYEKL. The CDR3: CASSYDRGSSPLHF. In DNA, the CDR3 is TGCGCCAGCAGTTACGACAGGGGTAGTTCACCCCTCCACTTT.

The chain combines TRBV7-3 with TRBJ2-1, with D possibly matching TRBD2 (5 bases). The germline CDR1 and CDR2 sequences are SGHTA and FQGTGA. The CDR3 is 13 residues long. V was trimmed by 2 bases and J by 6 bases, leaving 8 bases between them. CDR3 in DNA: TGTGCCAGCAGCTTATTGCTAGCCAATGAGCAGTTCTTC. Its translation is CASSLLLANEQFF.

The CDR3 loop reads CASSLPPTSHPMDEQFF. For the CDR3, the DNA is TGTGCCAGCAGTCTCCCCCCGACTAGCCACCCCATGGATGAGCAGTTCTTC. The rearrangement links TRBV27 to TRBJ2-1, with 7 bases fitting TRBD2. Germline loops: CDR1 MNHEY, CDR2 SMNVEV (reference sequence). CDR3 length equals 17 residues. Trimming removed 5 bases from V and 8 bases from J; junction bases left unmatched: 18.

The chain is built from TRBV27 and TRBJ2-7, with 10 bases lining up with TRBD2. The junction had 4 bases not matched to a gene; V was cut back by 2 bases and J by 3 bases. The V gene's germline CDR1 is MNHEY and CDR2 SMNVEV (reference sequence). The CDR3 runs 15 residues. The CDR3 DNA follows: TGTGCCAGCAGTTTAGTACTAGCGGGACTCTACGAGCAGTACTTC. Its translation: CASSLVLAGLYEQYF.

This chain joins TRBV11-2 and TRBJ1-2; TRBD1 is a possible D gene (5 bases). Trimming took off 5 bases at V and 0 bases at J, with 13 bases between the two ends. The CDR3 consists of 15 residues. From germline, CDR1 is SGHAT and CDR2 FQNNGV. CDR3 in amino acids: CASSGTGLTNYGYTF. The CDR3 DNA reads as TGTGCCAGCAGCGGCACAGGCCTAACTAACTATGGCTACACCTTC.

The rearrangement joins TRBV10-2 to TRBJ2-5, with 9 bases matching TRBD1. The CDR3 is made up of 19 amino acids. Per the germline V gene, CDR1 is WSHSY and CDR2 is SAAADI. Losses at the gene ends were 0 bases for V and 2 bases for J; bases not matched to a gene: 13. The CDR3 protein is CASSESDRGSGWRQETQYF. CDR3 coding DNA: TGCGCCAGCAGTGAGTCAGACAGGGGGTCGGGGTGGAGACAAGAGACCCAGTACTTC.